These T cell receptor beta chains were read from a single sample in a study of T cell changes during pregnancy in multiple sclerosis. Measured with immunoSEQ multiplex PCR; TCRdb has only the in-frame clones, and not every one. The sample contains about 110,000 clones, roughly nine tenths of which appear only once. Source: peripheral blood, taken before pregnancy. These receptors all stem from a female donor with multiple sclerosis, enrolled in a pregnancy study. Each CDR3 is given without its conserved first and last residue. The order of the fields is J gene, V gene, CDR3 protein.

j_call: TRBJ1-4; v_call: TRBV19; cdr3_aa: ASRNTRVLNEKLF
j_call: TRBJ2-7; v_call: TRBV5-1; cdr3_aa: ASSFIAPSSYEQY
j_call: TRBJ1-6; v_call: TRBV7-8; cdr3_aa: ASSLRGQGFSPLH
j_call: TRBJ2-1; v_call: TRBV6-5; cdr3_aa: ASRRSYNEQF
j_call: TRBJ2-5; v_call: TRBV6-1; cdr3_aa: ASSTSVGGQETQY
j_call: TRBJ2-3; v_call: TRBV11-3; cdr3_aa: ASSPRDRGSTDTQY
j_call: TRBJ1-1; v_call: TRBV19; cdr3_aa: ASSIRGNTEAF
j_call: TRBJ2-1; v_call: TRBV5-5; cdr3_aa: ASSLAGPGTSGGLQQF
j_call: TRBJ1-3; v_call: TRBV2; cdr3_aa: ASSVERGPAGNTIY
j_call: TRBJ2-7; v_call: TRBV28; cdr3_aa: ASSPTSGGSYEQY
j_call: TRBJ2-1; v_call: TRBV29-1; cdr3_aa: SVGTGSLNEQF
j_call: TRBJ2-2; v_call: TRBV9; cdr3_aa: ASSVAWAGGRTGELF
j_call: TRBJ2-1; v_call: TRBV28; cdr3_aa: ASSTHLAGEQF
j_call: TRBJ2-2; v_call: TRBV25-1; cdr3_aa: ASSGAGRPGELF
j_call: TRBJ2-7; v_call: TRBV11-3; cdr3_aa: ASSLMMGLAGGYEQY
j_call: TRBJ2-3; v_call: TRBV7-2; cdr3_aa: ASSSRLAGFTDTQY
j_call: TRBJ1-1; v_call: TRBV6-1; cdr3_aa: AGSETVGAF
j_call: TRBJ2-1; v_call: TRBV7-3; cdr3_aa: ASNPSSEDGGTGFYNEQF
j_call: TRBJ1-3; v_call: TRBV11-2; cdr3_aa: ASSLDLISGNTIY
j_call: TRBJ1-5; v_call: TRBV7-3; cdr3_aa: ASSLNGGFNQPQH
j_call: TRBJ2-1; v_call: TRBV5-1; cdr3_aa: ASSLGGQGYNEQF
j_call: TRBJ2-6; v_call: TRBV6-1; cdr3_aa: ASSGQGPGANVLT
j_call: TRBJ2-3; v_call: TRBV5-4; cdr3_aa: ASSLELADTQY
j_call: TRBJ1-4; v_call: TRBV5-4; cdr3_aa: ASSQDRGVDEKLF
j_call: TRBJ1-1; v_call: TRBV30; cdr3_aa: AWVTGNTEAF
j_call: TRBJ2-5; v_call: TRBV27; cdr3_aa: ASSLLDRYQETQY
j_call: TRBJ2-3; v_call: TRBV5-1; cdr3_aa: ASTETSGGRYTDTQY
j_call: TRBJ2-4; v_call: TRBV4-1; cdr3_aa: ASSQPGTALAKNIQY
j_call: TRBJ1-2; v_call: TRBV21-1; cdr3_aa: ATKAQGAYGYT
j_call: TRBJ2-1; v_call: TRBV19; cdr3_aa: ASSIARATGEQF
j_call: TRBJ2-3; v_call: TRBV7-2; cdr3_aa: ASRLSGGNTDTQY
j_call: TRBJ1-5; v_call: TRBV5-8; cdr3_aa: ASSFPDRVDQPQH
j_call: TRBJ2-6; v_call: TRBV25-1; cdr3_aa: ASSEGLFPGANVLT
j_call: TRBJ2-7; v_call: TRBV6-5; cdr3_aa: ASSLGQGPYEQY
j_call: TRBJ1-5; v_call: TRBV14; cdr3_aa: ASSHGLAGEDQPQH
j_call: TRBJ2-2; v_call: TRBV5-1; cdr3_aa: ASGGGNTGELF
j_call: TRBJ2-5; v_call: TRBV5-4; cdr3_aa: ASSLASPETQY
j_call: TRBJ2-5; v_call: TRBV19; cdr3_aa: ASSILGEGRETQY
j_call: TRBJ2-1; v_call: TRBV7-2; cdr3_aa: ASSLAGGGEQF
j_call: TRBJ1-2; v_call: TRBV19; cdr3_aa: ASSTQDRLGNYGYT
j_call: TRBJ2-3; v_call: TRBV21-1; cdr3_aa: ASSKARGLAEITDTQY
j_call: TRBJ1-4; v_call: TRBV12-5; cdr3_aa: ASGRQPLNEKLF
j_call: TRBJ1-2; v_call: TRBV5-1; cdr3_aa: ASSLAKAQTPANYGYT
j_call: TRBJ2-5; v_call: TRBV19; cdr3_aa: ASTRGQVGQETQY
j_call: TRBJ1-6; v_call: TRBV19; cdr3_aa: ASSHPTPRTGRRNSPLH
j_call: TRBJ2-1; v_call: TRBV5-1; cdr3_aa: ASSLVGSGRINEQF
j_call: TRBJ2-7; v_call: TRBV28; cdr3_aa: ASSLRGWGQGGSYEQY
j_call: TRBJ2-7; v_call: TRBV4-1; cdr3_aa: ASSQVQGLQY
j_call: TRBJ2-1; v_call: TRBV19; cdr3_aa: ASGLAGGYEQF
j_call: TRBJ1-3; v_call: TRBV7-2; cdr3_aa: ASSLDSSGNTIY
j_call: TRBJ2-2; v_call: TRBV28; cdr3_aa: ASSLYRGQTGELF
j_call: TRBJ2-1; v_call: TRBV5-5; cdr3_aa: ASSLLIEGAIL
j_call: TRBJ2-5; v_call: TRBV2; cdr3_aa: ASTGQGVLGREETQY
j_call: TRBJ2-3; v_call: TRBV5-4; cdr3_aa: ASSLDVAPDTQY
j_call: TRBJ2-3; v_call: TRBV5-6; cdr3_aa: ASSLESGGPTDTQY
j_call: TRBJ2-3; v_call: TRBV4-2; cdr3_aa: ASSQDRAAGATYFTDTQY
j_call: TRBJ1-2; v_call: TRBV27; cdr3_aa: ASSSTAATLNYGYT
j_call: TRBJ1-1; v_call: TRBV5-4; cdr3_aa: ASTARGGLEAEAF
j_call: TRBJ1-2; v_call: TRBV28; cdr3_aa: ASSSPAGINYGYT
j_call: TRBJ2-2; v_call: TRBV5-4; cdr3_aa: ASSLRAGGPTGELF